A selection of T cell receptor beta chains follows, all from one sample in a study of T cells in localized non-small cell lung cancer. Method: immunoSEQ multiplex PCR; TCRdb's copy keeps in-frame clones and lacks some. The table records 50,000 to 60,000 clones, about three quarters of them present only once. The sequences come from PBMCs, collected before any cancer treatment. The receptor source for this set is a woman aged 40 to 75 with stage II lung adenocarcinoma. Each CDR3 is given with its conserved first and last residue. Each record gives: CDR3 DNA, CDR3 protein, V gene, clone size, J gene, D gene, CDR3 length. The D gene is left open where the match is weak. Only some rows state a clone size, as once, few, many or a class for expanded clones.

TGTGCCAGCAGGTTGACAGGGGCAGGGTATGGCTACACCTTC | CASRLTGAGYGYTF | TRBV6-1 | - | TRBJ1-2 | TRBD1 | 14
TGTGCCAGCAGTGAGGGAGCCGGGGAGCTGTTTTTT | CASSEGAGELFF | TRBV25-1 | - | TRBJ2-2 | - | 12
TGTGCCAGCAGTTATCTCAGGGAAACTAATGAAAAACTGTTTTTT | CASSYLRETNEKLFF | TRBV6-6 | few | TRBJ1-4 | - | 15
TGTGCCAGCAGCTTAGGGACACAGTATGGCTACACCTTC | CASSLGTQYGYTF | TRBV7-9 | few | TRBJ1-2 | - | 13
TGTGCCACCGGGTCGACTGGTGGGGCCAACGTCCTGACTTTC | CATGSTGGANVLTF | TRBV15 | - | TRBJ2-6 | - | 14
TGTGCCAGCAGATCCGGGACAGGGGGATATAATTCACCCCTCCACTTT | CASRSGTGGYNSPLHF | TRBV7-9 | - | TRBJ1-6 | TRBD1 | 16
TGTGCCAGCAGTGGGGGTCTCAGGGCCGAGAAGGATGGCTACACCTTC | CASSGGLRAEKDGYTF | TRBV25-1 | - | TRBJ1-2 | - | 16
TGTGCCAGCAGTCGGGACAGGGAGGCGAACTATGGCTACACCTTC | CASSRDREANYGYTF | TRBV6-4 | - | TRBJ1-2 | TRBD1 | 15
TGTGCCAGCAGCGCCGGGACAGACTATAATTCACCCCTCCACTTT | CASSAGTDYNSPLHF | TRBV9 | - | TRBJ1-6 | TRBD1 | 15
TGTGCCAGCTCACGGGAGGAAGGGGAAAAACTGTTTTTT | CASSREEGEKLFF | TRBV18 | - | TRBJ1-4 | - | 13
TGTGCCAGCCTACAGGCATCTAATGAAAAACTGTTTTTT | CASLQASNEKLFF | TRBV18 | - | TRBJ1-4 | - | 13
TGTGCCAGCAGCCTCCCGGGAGGGTTGAACACTGAAGCTTTCTTT | CASSLPGGLNTEAFF | TRBV14 | - | TRBJ1-1 | - | 15
TGTGCCAGCAGCTTAGTGGGGACTAGTATCGTTGAGCAGTTCTTC | CASSLVGTSIVEQFF | TRBV7-2 | once | TRBJ2-1 | TRBD2 | 15
TGTGCCAGCATTCAGGTCACTGAAGCTTTCTTT | CASIQVTEAFF | TRBV2 | - | TRBJ1-1 | - | 11
TGTGCCAGCCACGGGGACACCTACGAGCAGTACTTC | CASHGDTYEQYF | TRBV2 | - | TRBJ2-7 | - | 12
TGTGCCAGCAGCAAGGCGCAGGGGAATGAGCAGTTCTTC | CASSKAQGNEQFF | TRBV5-4 | - | TRBJ2-1 | - | 13